Below, 17 T cell receptor beta chains from the same sample are listed, as sequenced in a study of Graves' ophthalmopathy and Graves' hyperthyroidism. RNA transcripts yielded amplified TCR beta CDR3 regions. The workflow started with a first-round RT-PCR run with HTBI primers and then moved on to a second-round multiplex PCR. One entry per CDR3 protein, called by TCRdb with MiXCR from the multiplex PCR reads. Here the sample spans some 400,000 distinct CDR3 sequences, 15% to 20% being singletons. The specimen sequenced was peripheral blood. The receptors originated from a woman aged 18-29 years with Graves' ophthalmopathy.

This clonotype was recorded many times. The rearrangement links TRBV28 to TRBJ1-5, with 9 bases fitting TRBD1. The CDR3 loop spans 16 amino acids. V shed 7 bases, J shed 0 bases, and the junction held 7 bases outside the gene matches. Germline CDR1 is MDHEN and CDR2 is SYDVKM. CDR3 sequence reads: CASNQQGAYSNQPQHF. For the CDR3, the DNA is TGTGCCAGCAACCAACAGGGGGCTTATAGCAATCAGCCCCAGCATTTT.

Ten or more counts support this clonotype. The rearrangement joins TRBV2 to TRBJ1-5; a possible D gene is TRBD1 (6 bases). CDR3 size: 14 residues. Trimming shortened V by 4 bases and J by 5 bases, and 12 bases separated the two germline ends. Germline V gene sequence: CDR1 SNHLY, CDR2 FYNNEI. The CDR3 loop is CASSARQGHQPQHF. For the CDR3, the DNA is TGTGCCAGCAGTGCTCGGCAGGGGCATCAGCCCCAGCATTTT.

This clonotype turned up a few times. With a much larger clone just one base away, this may be a read error. The genes are TRBV28 and TRBJ1-6; 8 bases agree with TRBD1. The CDR3 covers 15 residues. Germline CDR1 reads MDHEN; CDR2 reads SYDVKM. CDR3 sequence: CAISTSTGDNSPLHF. The DNA for the CDR3 is TGTGCCATCAGTACTTCGACAGGGGACAATTCACCCCTCCACTTT.

This clonotype showed up many times. The chain combines TRBV30 with TRBJ1-6; no reliable D call. This CDR3 is built from 14 residues. The V end was cut by 0 bases, the J end by 10 bases, with 13 bases between. The germline gives CDR1 GTSNPN, CDR2 SVGIG (reference sequence). In nucleotides, the CDR3 is TGTGCCTGGAGTGTGGGCTCGGCCGGGTCACCCCTCCACTTT. Encoded protein: CAWSVGSAGSPLHF. The variable domain in full, with the rest retrieved from reference TRBV30 and TRBJ1-6, is SQTIHQWPATLVQPVGSPLSLECTVEGTSNPNLYWYRQAAGRGLQLLFYSVGIGQISSEVPQNLSASRPQDRQFILSSKKLLLSDSGFYLCAWSVGSAGSPLHFGNGTRLTVT.

There are many counts of this clonotype. V gene TRBV11-2 combines with J gene TRBJ2-3, with a weak D call TRBD2 (5 bases). V lost 1 base, J lost 3 bases, and 8 bases lay in between. CDR1 is SGHAT and CDR2 is FQNNGV in the germline V gene. The CDR3 sequence is 14 residues long. CDR3 sequence reads: CASSLVTGTDTQYF. In DNA, the CDR3 is TGTGCCAGCAGCTTAGTTACGGGAACAGATACGCAGTATTTT.

This clonotype showed up many times. This chain links TRBV7-2 with TRBJ2-5; 7 nucleotides agree with TRBD2. CDR3 length equals 16 residues. Trimming removed 1 base from V and 5 bases from J; junction bases left unmatched: 10. Germline V gene data show CDR1 as SGHTA and CDR2 as FQGNSA. Written as DNA, the CDR3 is TGTGCCAGCAGCTTAGTGATAGCGAGGCGGGAGGAGACCCAGTACTTC. Residues: CASSLVIARREETQYF.

This clonotype was counted at least ten times. The chain combines TRBV6-1 with TRBJ1-6, with D unclear. The CDR3 has 13 residues. Looked up from germline, CDR1 is MNHNS and CDR2 is SASEGT. Trimming took off 7 bases at V and 11 bases at J, with 15 bases between the two ends. The CDR3 region has the DNA TGTGCCAGCAAGACTAGGACCGACACACCCCTCCACTTT. Translated, it gives CASKTRTDTPLHF.

This clonotype was counted at least ten times. The V call is TRBV11-2, the J call TRBJ2-7, with D perhaps TRBD1 (6 bases). V was shortened by 3 bases and J by 3 bases, with 12 bases between the two germline ends. CDR1 is SGHAT, CDR2 FQNNGV, per germline. CDR3 length equals 14 residues. The CDR3 DNA reads TGTGCCAGCAGCTTGGAACAGGGCGTCTACGAGCAGTACTTC. Translation: CASSLEQGVYEQYF.

This clonotype was picked up many times. The rearrangement links TRBV12-3 or TRBV12-4 to TRBJ1-3; the match to TRBD1 covers 8 bases. The CDR3 has 13 amino acids. With 6 bases clipped from V and 5 bases from J, the junction kept 3 bases outside the gene matches. CDR3 sequence (DNA): TGTGCCAGCAGCCGGACAGGGAGAAACACCATATATTTT. It encodes CASSRTGRNTIYF.

This clonotype was observed many times. V gene TRBV24-1 combines with J gene TRBJ2-6; possible D gene TRBD1, 5 bases. CDR1 is KGHDR and CDR2 is SFDVKD in the germline V gene. The CDR3 runs 15 residues. With 9 bases removed from V and 0 bases from J, the gap between germline ends came to 11 bases. CDR3: CATRDSTSGANVLTF. CDR3 nucleotides: TGTGCCACCCGCGACAGTACCTCTGGGGCCAACGTCCTGACTTTC.

The chain joins TRBV29-1 to TRBJ1-2, with D unresolved. Trimming cost V 3 bases and J 7 bases, with 9 bases left between them. The CDR3 sequence is 11 residues long. Germline V lookup: CDR1 SQVTM, CDR2 ANQGSEA. As DNA, the CDR3 is TGCAGCGTTGAGTTCGGCTTTGGCTACACCTTC. This codes for CSVEFGFGYTF.

The V gene is TRBV6-4, the J gene TRBJ2-5; the match to TRBD1 covers 10 bases. This CDR3 region has 15 residues. J gave up 4 bases and V 4 bases, and 6 bases lay outside the gene matches. Germline CDR1 reads MRHNA; CDR2 reads SNTAGT. The CDR3 sequence is CASSVWTGGGETQYF. The CDR3 DNA is TGTGCCAGCAGTGTTTGGACAGGGGGGGGAGAGACCCAGTACTTC.

This clonotype was observed a few times. The rearrangement uses TRBV20-1 and TRBJ2-5, with TRBD2 identical over 8 bases. Germline CDR1 DFQATT, CDR2 SNEGSKA (reference sequence). Trimming removed 6 bases from V and 1 base from J; junction bases left unmatched: 4. The CDR3 has 13 residues. The CDR3 DNA sequence: TGCAGTGCCGGGAGGGGAGGCCAAGAGACCCAGTACTTC. This gives the protein CSAGRGGQETQYF.

This clonotype has more than one count but fewer than ten. The rearrangement links TRBV20-1 to TRBJ2-7, with D maybe TRBD2 (6 bases). Germline values: CDR1 DFQATT, CDR2 SNEGSKA (reference sequence). V lost 1 base and J 1 base, leaving 20 bases between the germline ends. This CDR3 is built from 17 residues. The CDR3 spells CSARGIAERRSSYEQYF. The DNA for the CDR3 is TGCAGTGCTAGAGGTATAGCGGAAAGGAGGAGTTCCTACGAGCAGTACTTC.

In its sample, this clonotype was seen many times. The chain is built from TRBV20-1 and TRBJ2-7, with 10 nucleotides matching TRBD2. The CDR3 has 13 amino acids. V dropped 4 bases and J dropped 4; count of bases not matched to a gene: 4. Per the germline V gene, CDR1 is DFQATT and CDR2 is SNEGSKA (reference sequence). In nucleotides, the CDR3 is TGCAGTGCTATCGGGACTAGCGTGTACGAGCAGTACTTC. Protein: CSAIGTSVYEQYF.

At least ten counts were recorded for this clonotype. One junction end disagrees with the germline gene, perhaps due to a read error. This sequence joins TRBV28 and TRBJ2-7, with a weak D call TRBD1 (6 bases). This CDR3 has 14 amino acids. Germline values: CDR1 MDHEN, CDR2 SYDVKM. This chain's CDR3 is CASRGTINAYEQYF. In nucleotides, the CDR3 is TGTGCCAGTAGGGGGACGATTAATGCCTATGAGCAGTACTTC.

This clonotype was counted at least ten times. The chain combines TRBV28 with TRBJ1-5, with 7 nucleotides matching TRBD1. Germline loops: CDR1 MDHEN, CDR2 SYDVKM. This CDR3 comprises 14 residues. The junction had 8 bases not matched to a gene; V was cut back by 7 bases and J by 5 bases. The CDR3 DNA reads TGTGCCAGCACCCGAGGAGGGGGCGATCAGCCCCAGCATTTT. It yields the protein CASTRGGGDQPQHF.